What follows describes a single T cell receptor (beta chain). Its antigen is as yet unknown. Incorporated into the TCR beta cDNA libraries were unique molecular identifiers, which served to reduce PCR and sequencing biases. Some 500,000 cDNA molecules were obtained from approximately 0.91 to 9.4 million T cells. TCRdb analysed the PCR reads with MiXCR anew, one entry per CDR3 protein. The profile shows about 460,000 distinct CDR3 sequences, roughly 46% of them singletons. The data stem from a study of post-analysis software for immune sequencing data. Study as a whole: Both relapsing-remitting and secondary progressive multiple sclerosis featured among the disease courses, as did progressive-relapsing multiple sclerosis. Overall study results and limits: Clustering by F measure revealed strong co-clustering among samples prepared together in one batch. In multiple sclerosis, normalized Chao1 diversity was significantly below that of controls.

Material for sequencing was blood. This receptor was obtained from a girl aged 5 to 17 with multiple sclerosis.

The CDR3 nucleotides are TGTGCCAGCAGTTCCCGGGACAACCTCTTCTATGGCTACACCTTC. Protein product: CASSSRDNLFYGYTF. The chain carries TRBV12-3 or TRBV12-4 and TRBJ1-2; perhaps TRBD1 as D (6 bases). CDR3 size: 15 residues. V lost 4 bases to trimming and J lost 4 bases, with 16 bases between them.